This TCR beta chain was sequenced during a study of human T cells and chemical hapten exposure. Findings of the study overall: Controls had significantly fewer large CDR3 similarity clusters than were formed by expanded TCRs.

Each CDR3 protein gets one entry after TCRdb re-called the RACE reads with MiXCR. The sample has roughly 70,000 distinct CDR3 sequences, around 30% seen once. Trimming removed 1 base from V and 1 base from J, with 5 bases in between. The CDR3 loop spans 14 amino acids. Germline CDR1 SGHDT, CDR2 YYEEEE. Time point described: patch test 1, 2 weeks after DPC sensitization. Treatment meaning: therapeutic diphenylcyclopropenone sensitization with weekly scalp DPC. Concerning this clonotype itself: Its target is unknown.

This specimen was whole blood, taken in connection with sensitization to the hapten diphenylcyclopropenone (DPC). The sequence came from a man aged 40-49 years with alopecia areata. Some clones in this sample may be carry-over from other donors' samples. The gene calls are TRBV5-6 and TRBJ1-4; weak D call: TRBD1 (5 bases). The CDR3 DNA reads TGTGCCAGCAGCTTGAGGGGAACTAATGAAAAACTGTTTTTT. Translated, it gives CASSLRGTNEKLFF.